This TCR beta chain was observed in a study of human thymus T cells. Study results and limitations: Within thymic and blood repertoires, V and J gene usage appeared to be biased. Unrelated people showed highly overlapping thymic repertoires, related research reported.

From resections taken during corrective heart surgery, the thymus tissue was obtained. Corrective surgery for congenital heart defects was being performed on the healthy Finnish infants who served as donors. Data came from immunoSEQ multiplex PCR; TCRdb stores just in-frame clones and leaves some out. The repertoire holds some 130,000 clones, with about 94% as singletons. The V end was cut by 1 base, the J end by 7 bases, with 10 bases between. The CDR3 loop spans 13 amino acids. CDR1 is MGHRA, CDR2 YSYEKL, per germline. About this clone itself: Its target is unknown.

The chain uses TRBV4-1 and TRBJ1-2, with D hard to call. The sequenced sample was thymus tissue. This receptor was taken from a boy in the first two years of life with a congenital heart defect but otherwise immunologically healthy. This CDR3 reads CASSQGHFSGYTF. CDR3 DNA: TGCGCCAGCAGCCAAGGACATTTTAGTGGCTACACCTTC.